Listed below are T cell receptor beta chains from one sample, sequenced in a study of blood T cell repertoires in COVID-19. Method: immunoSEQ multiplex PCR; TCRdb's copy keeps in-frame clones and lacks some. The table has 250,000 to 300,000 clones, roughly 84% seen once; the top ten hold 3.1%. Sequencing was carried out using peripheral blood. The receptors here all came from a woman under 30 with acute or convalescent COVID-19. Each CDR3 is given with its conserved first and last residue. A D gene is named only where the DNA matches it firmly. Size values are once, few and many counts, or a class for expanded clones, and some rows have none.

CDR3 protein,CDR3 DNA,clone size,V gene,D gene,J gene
CASSWTVHNNEQFF,TGTGCCAGCAGTTGGACAGTCCATAACAATGAGCAGTTCTTC,NA,TRBV5-5,NA,TRBJ2-1
CASSPFSSGGYEQYF,TGTGCCAGCAGTCCCTTTTCTAGCGGAGGCTACGAGCAGTACTTC,NA,TRBV2,TRBD2,TRBJ2-7
CASSIKGVHYEQYF,TGTGCCAGTAGTATCAAGGGGGTCCACTACGAGCAGTACTTC,NA,TRBV19,NA,TRBJ2-7
CASSYSRAGSVYGYTF,TGTGCCAGCAGTTACTCGAGAGCGGGAAGTGTCTATGGCTACACCTTC,NA,TRBV6-5,NA,TRBJ1-2
CASSEYSQGLNTEAFF,TGTGCCAGCAGTGAATATTCACAGGGCCTGAACACTGAAGCTTTCTTT,NA,TRBV25-1,NA,TRBJ1-1
CASSAARTVLYGYTF,TGTGCCAGCAGCGCCGCGAGGACAGTACTCTATGGCTACACCTTC,NA,TRBV28,NA,TRBJ1-2
CSVEGLAGLNEQFF,TGCAGCGTTGAGGGACTAGCGGGGCTCAATGAGCAGTTCTTC,NA,TRBV29-1,TRBD2,TRBJ2-1
CASSVTPDSANTGELFF,TGTGCCAGCAGTGTCACGCCCGACAGCGCGAACACCGGGGAGCTGTTTTTT,NA,TRBV2,NA,TRBJ2-2
CASSKVFPSGDCEQYF,TGTGCCAGCAGCAAAGTGTTTCCTAGCGGAGATTGCGAGCAGTACTTC,NA,TRBV21-1,NA,TRBJ2-7
CATYGTASYEQYF,TGTGCCACCTACGGGACAGCAAGCTACGAGCAGTACTTC,NA,TRBV2,TRBD1,TRBJ2-7
CASSEGAGGLYGYTF,TGTGCCAGCAGTGAAGGGGCAGGGGGGCTATATGGCTACACCTTC,NA,TRBV25-1,TRBD1,TRBJ1-2
CASSQDRTVASTDTQYF,TGCGCCAGCAGCCAAGACCGGACAGTCGCTAGCACAGATACGCAGTATTTT,NA,TRBV4-3,NA,TRBJ2-3
CASSIRTGRETQYF,TGTGCCAGTAGTATAAGGACAGGGCGGGAGACCCAGTACTTC,once,TRBV19,TRBD1,TRBJ2-5
CASSLGGESEAFF,TGTGCCAGCAGCTTAGGGGGGGAGTCGGAAGCTTTCTTT,NA,TRBV11-2,NA,TRBJ1-1
CASTTEPQEYEQYF,TGTGCCAGCACCACCGAACCACAGGAATACGAGCAGTACTTC,NA,TRBV6-5,NA,TRBJ2-7
CASSLTGLNNQPQHF,TGCGCCAGCAGCTTGACAGGTCTAAACAATCAGCCCCAGCATTTT,NA,TRBV5-1,NA,TRBJ1-5
CASSISGNPTETQYF,TGTGCCAGCAGCATTAGCGGGAACCCCACCGAGACCCAGTACTTC,NA,TRBV9,TRBD2,TRBJ2-5
CASSLKAGASYEQYF,TGTGCCAGCAGCTTGAAGGCGGGAGCGTCCTACGAGCAGTACTTC,NA,TRBV5-4,TRBD2,TRBJ2-7
CSVVLQLNYGYTF,TGCAGCGTCGTATTACAGCTAAACTATGGCTACACCTTC,once,TRBV29-1,NA,TRBJ1-2
CASTGVGVPQADNEQFF,TGTGCCAGTACGGGGGTCGGGGTCCCTCAGGCGGACAATGAGCAGTTCTTC,NA,TRBV19,NA,TRBJ2-1
CASSSAVAAQETQYF,TGTGCCAGCAGTTCCGCTGTAGCGGCTCAAGAGACCCAGTACTTC,NA,TRBV28,NA,TRBJ2-5
CAWRKFERSTDTQYF,TGTGCCTGGAGGAAGTTCGAGCGCAGCACAGATACGCAGTATTTT,NA,TRBV30,NA,TRBJ2-3
CASSLGGQGPWNQPQHF,TGTGCCAGCAGCTTAGGGGGACAGGGCCCTTGGAATCAGCCCCAGCATTTT,NA,TRBV7-9,TRBD1,TRBJ1-5
CASSQGNNSPLHF,TGTGCCAGCAGCCAGGGGAATAATTCACCCCTCCACTTT,once,TRBV6-6,NA,TRBJ1-6
CASSFSLFSSTDTQYF,TGTGCCAGCAGTTTTTCCCTCTTCTCGAGCACAGATACGCAGTATTTT,NA,TRBV28,NA,TRBJ2-3
CATAQDGSPLHF,TGTGCCACTGCCCAGGATGGATCACCCCTCCACTTT,few,TRBV18,NA,TRBJ1-6
CASSPVAGEHGELFF,TGTGCCAGCTCTCCGGTAGCGGGAGAGCACGGGGAGCTGTTTTTT,NA,TRBV18,TRBD2,TRBJ2-2
CASSPRTGNTIYF,TGTGCCAGCAGTCCTCGAACCGGTAACACCATATATTTT,NA,TRBV12-3/TRBV12-4,NA,TRBJ1-3
CASSSYGTSGKETGYNEQFF,TGTGCCAGCAGCTCCTACGGGACTAGCGGGAAAGAGACGGGGTACAATGAGCAGTTCTTC,NA,TRBV6-6,TRBD2,TRBJ2-1
CASSSEMNTEAFF,TGTGCCAGTAGCTCGGAGATGAACACTGAAGCTTTCTTT,NA,TRBV19,NA,TRBJ1-1
CASSLNRGWVAKNIQYF,TGTGCCAGTAGTCTTAACAGGGGATGGGTGGCCAAAAACATTCAGTACTTC,once,TRBV19,TRBD1,TRBJ2-4
CASSRGWGPTDTQYF,TGTGCCAGCAGCAGGGGTTGGGGTCCTACAGATACGCAGTATTTT,NA,TRBV28,NA,TRBJ2-3
CASSLGTLSSGNTIYF,TGTGCCAGCAGCCTCGGTACACTAAGCTCTGGAAACACCATATATTTT,NA,TRBV3-1/TRBV3-2,NA,TRBJ1-3
CASIPTGQGFYGYTF,TGTGCCAGCATACCAACGGGACAGGGTTTCTATGGCTACACCTTC,NA,TRBV5-7,TRBD1,TRBJ1-2
CASSYGTGKQGYTF,TGTGCCAGCAGTTACGGTACGGGAAAGCAAGGCTACACCTTC,NA,TRBV6-6,NA,TRBJ1-2
CASTGGRGSSYNSPLHF,TGTGCCAGTACCGGTGGACGGGGAAGCTCCTATAATTCACCCCTCCACTTT,NA,TRBV19,NA,TRBJ1-6
CASSKTGGVVPDTQYF,TGTGCCAGCAGCAAAACCGGAGGAGTTGTCCCAGATACGCAGTATTTT,NA,TRBV7-9,NA,TRBJ2-3
CASSSGSYTGELFF,TGCGCCAGCAGTAGCGGGAGTTACACCGGGGAGCTGTTTTTT,NA,TRBV10-2,TRBD2,TRBJ2-2
CASSLLARETQYF,TGTGCCAGCAGCCTACTAGCTAGAGAGACCCAGTACTTC,NA,TRBV12-3/TRBV12-4,NA,TRBJ2-5
CASSWTSGSMYEQFF,TGTGCCAGCAGTTGGACTAGCGGGAGTATGTATGAGCAGTTCTTC,NA,TRBV5-4,TRBD2,TRBJ2-1
CASSLTGTGPYEQYF,TGTGCCAGCAGCCTAACCGGGACAGGCCCCTACGAGCAGTACTTC,NA,TRBV11-2,TRBD1,TRBJ2-7
CASKWGQYVDTQYF,TGTGCCAGCAAGTGGGGACAGTATGTGGATACGCAGTATTTT,NA,TRBV2,TRBD1,TRBJ2-3
CASRASGNTIYF,TGTGCCAGCAGAGCCTCTGGAAACACCATATATTTT,NA,TRBV6-5,NA,TRBJ1-3
CASSGRTGTNYGYTF,TGTGCCAGCAGCGGGAGGACAGGGACTAACTATGGCTACACCTTC,NA,TRBV2,TRBD1,TRBJ1-2
CASSLGLAGRRQFF,TGTGCCAGCAGCTTAGGACTAGCGGGGAGGAGGCAGTTCTTC,NA,TRBV7-2,TRBD2,TRBJ2-1
CATSRDRQGGSPLHF,TGTGCCACCAGCAGAGATCGGCAGGGAGGTTCACCCCTCCACTTT,NA,TRBV15,NA,TRBJ1-6
CAWSAGLSGRHEQFF,TGTGCCTGGAGTGCGGGACTAAGCGGGAGGCATGAGCAGTTCTTC,NA,TRBV30,TRBD2,TRBJ2-1
CASSWSGRYEQYF,TGTGCCAGTAGTTGGTCAGGGCGATACGAGCAGTACTTC,NA,TRBV19,NA,TRBJ2-7
CASSPEGQIYGYTF,TGTGCCAGCAGCCCGGAAGGACAGATCTATGGCTACACCTTC,NA,TRBV11-1,NA,TRBJ1-2
CASSNRVDNEQFF,TGTGCCAGCAGCAACCGGGTAGACAATGAGCAGTTCTTC,NA,TRBV7-2,NA,TRBJ2-1
CASSTGGPYNEQFF,TGCGCCAGCAGTACAGGGGGCCCCTACAATGAGCAGTTCTTC,NA,TRBV10-1,TRBD1,TRBJ2-1
CASSPAVTDTQYF,TGTGCCAGCAGCCCCGCGGTCACAGATACGCAGTATTTT,NA,TRBV13,NA,TRBJ2-3
CASSLSGPYQGNASGANVLTF,TGTGCCAGCAGCTTATCGGGGCCTTATCAGGGGAATGCCTCTGGGGCCAACGTCCTGACTTTC,NA,TRBV6-2/TRBV6-3,NA,TRBJ2-6
CASSSRTSGEQFF,TGTGCCAGCAGCTCCAGAACTAGCGGAGAGCAGTTCTTC,NA,TRBV11-3,TRBD2,TRBJ2-1
CASSIIRGLKETQYF,TGTGCCAGTAGTATTATCAGGGGCCTTAAAGAGACCCAGTACTTC,NA,TRBV19,NA,TRBJ2-5
CASSPVGGGPVEQFF,TGTGCCAGCAGTCCCGTTGGGGGAGGGCCGGTTGAGCAGTTCTTC,NA,TRBV27,TRBD2,TRBJ2-1
CASSRTGVNEKLFF,TGTGCCAGCTCACGCACAGGGGTAAATGAAAAACTGTTTTTT,NA,TRBV18,TRBD1,TRBJ1-4
CASSFGQGRGEKLFF,TGTGCCAGCAGCTTCGGTCAGGGTAGGGGTGAAAAACTGTTTTTT,NA,TRBV5-6,NA,TRBJ1-4